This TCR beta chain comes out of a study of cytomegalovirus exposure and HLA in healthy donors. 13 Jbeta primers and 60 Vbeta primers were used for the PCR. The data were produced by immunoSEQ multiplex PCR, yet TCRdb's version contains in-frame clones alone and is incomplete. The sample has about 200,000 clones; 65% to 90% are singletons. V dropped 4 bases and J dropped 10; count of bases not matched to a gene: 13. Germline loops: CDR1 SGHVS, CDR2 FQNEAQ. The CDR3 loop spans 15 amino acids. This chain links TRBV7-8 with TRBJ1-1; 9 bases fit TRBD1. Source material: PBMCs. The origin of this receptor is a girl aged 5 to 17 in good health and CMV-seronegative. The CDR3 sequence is CASSSRRDRVRGAFF. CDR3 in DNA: TGTGCCAGCAGCTCTAGAAGGGACAGGGTTCGCGGAGCTTTCTTT.